The rows below give T cell receptor beta chains drawn from one sample of a study of patients and donors after allogeneic stem cell transplantation. TCRdb redid the calling of the RT-PCR reads with MiXCR, one entry per CDR3 protein. The sample comprises about 24,000 distinct CDR3 sequences, roughly 43% of which are singletons, and around 72% rests with the top ten. The sequencing sample was made of blood, either unsorted or a sorted T cell fraction (not recorded which). The receptors originated from a human donor who was either an allogeneic HSCT recipient or a stem cell or donor lymphocyte infusion donor (not recorded which). It is not recorded whose cells these are; they may come from a transplant donor. CDR3s include the opening cysteine and the closing phenylalanine or tryptophan. The order of the fields is V gene, D gene, clone size, J gene, CDR3 DNA, CDR3 protein. A D gene is named only where the DNA matches it firmly. Some rows mark clone size as missing; the rest say once, few, many or name a class of expanded clone.

v_gene: TRBV12-3/TRBV12-4
d_gene: TRBD2
abundance: -
j_gene: TRBJ2-3
CDR3nt: TGTGCCAGCAGTTTTGCTCTAGCGGGAGGGGGGAGAGATACGCAGTATTTT
CDR3aa: CASSFALAGGGRDTQYF

v_gene: TRBV7-9
d_gene: -
abundance: -
j_gene: TRBJ1-5
CDR3nt: TGTGCCAGCAGCCCCTCCGGGGGCAATCAGCCCCAGCATTTT
CDR3aa: CASSPSGGNQPQHF

v_gene: TRBV5-1
d_gene: TRBD1
abundance: -
j_gene: TRBJ2-7
CDR3nt: TGCGCCAGCAGCTGGGACAGCCACTACGAGCAGTACTTC
CDR3aa: CASSWDSHYEQYF

v_gene: TRBV9
d_gene: -
abundance: -
j_gene: TRBJ1-1
CDR3nt: TGTGCCAGCAGCGTACAGACGAACACTGAAGCTTTCTTT
CDR3aa: CASSVQTNTEAFF

v_gene: TRBV7-9
d_gene: -
abundance: few
j_gene: TRBJ2-7
CDR3nt: TGTGCCAGCACCCAACCAGGTTCCTACGAGCAGTACTTC
CDR3aa: CASTQPGSYEQYF

v_gene: TRBV7-9
d_gene: -
abundance: -
j_gene: TRBJ1-6
CDR3nt: TGTGCCAGCAGCCCCCTCCAGGGGATGGATTCACCCCTCCACTTT
CDR3aa: CASSPLQGMDSPLHF

v_gene: TRBV6-5
d_gene: -
abundance: -
j_gene: TRBJ2-7
CDR3nt: TGTGCCAGCAGTTACGGGGACGGACCCTACGAGCAGTACTTC
CDR3aa: CASSYGDGPYEQYF

v_gene: TRBV9
d_gene: TRBD2
abundance: many
j_gene: TRBJ2-3
CDR3nt: TGTGCCAGCAGCGTAGGTTGGCGGGAGAGGACAGATACGCAGTATTTT
CDR3aa: CASSVGWRERTDTQYF

v_gene: TRBV5-1
d_gene: -
abundance: -
j_gene: TRBJ1-6
CDR3nt: TGCGCCAGCAGCTTGGGGGTGGCGGTGAGCTCCTATAATTCACCCCTCCACTTT
CDR3aa: CASSLGVAVSSYNSPLHF

v_gene: TRBV29-1
d_gene: TRBD1
abundance: -
j_gene: TRBJ2-7
CDR3nt: TGCAGCGTGGTAGACGGGACAGCCTACGAGCAGTACTTC
CDR3aa: CSVVDGTAYEQYF

v_gene: TRBV20-1
d_gene: -
abundance: -
j_gene: TRBJ2-7
CDR3nt: TGCAGTGCTAGAGATTACTGGGGTGCCTACGAGCAGTACTTC
CDR3aa: CSARDYWGAYEQYF

v_gene: TRBV6-5
d_gene: TRBD2
abundance: -
j_gene: TRBJ2-3
CDR3nt: TGTGCCAGCATGCGGGGGGCCACAGATACGCAGTATTTT
CDR3aa: CASMRGATDTQYF

v_gene: TRBV2
d_gene: -
abundance: -
j_gene: TRBJ1-2
CDR3nt: TGTGCCAGCAGTGAATCTGTGCGGGAGGGTGGCTACACCTTC
CDR3aa: CASSESVREGGYTF

v_gene: TRBV19
d_gene: TRBD1
abundance: -
j_gene: TRBJ1-1
CDR3nt: TGTGCCAGTAGTACGCAGGGGGGAGGCACTGAAGCTTTCTTT
CDR3aa: CASSTQGGGTEAFF

v_gene: TRBV5-1
d_gene: -
abundance: -
j_gene: TRBJ2-2
CDR3nt: TGCGCCAGCAGCTTGGTTGCGGGGGCCAACACCGGGGAGCTGTTTTTT
CDR3aa: CASSLVAGANTGELFF

v_gene: TRBV5-4
d_gene: -
abundance: few
j_gene: TRBJ2-7
CDR3nt: TGTGCCAGCAGCCTGAAGGAGCAGTACTTC
CDR3aa: CASSLKEQYF

v_gene: TRBV27
d_gene: -
abundance: few
j_gene: TRBJ1-5
CDR3nt: TGTGCCAGCAGTTCCTCCCCCCAGGTCAACCATCAGCCCCAGCATTTT
CDR3aa: CASSSSPQVNHQPQHF